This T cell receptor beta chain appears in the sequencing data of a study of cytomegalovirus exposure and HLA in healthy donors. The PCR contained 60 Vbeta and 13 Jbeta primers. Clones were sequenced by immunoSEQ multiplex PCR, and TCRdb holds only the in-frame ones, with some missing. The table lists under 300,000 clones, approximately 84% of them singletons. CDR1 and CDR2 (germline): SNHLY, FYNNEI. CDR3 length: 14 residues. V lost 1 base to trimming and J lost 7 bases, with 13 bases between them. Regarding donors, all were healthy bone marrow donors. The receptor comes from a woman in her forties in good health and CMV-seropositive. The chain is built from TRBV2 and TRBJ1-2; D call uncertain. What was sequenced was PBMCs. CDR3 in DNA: TGTGCCAGCAGTGAAGTTCTTGTTGCCAGTGGCTACACCTTC. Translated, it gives CASSEVLVASGYTF.